This T cell receptor (beta chain) was obtained from a study of STAT5B mutations in CD4+ large granular lymphocyte leukemia. General study points: About 25% of private leukemic clonotypes occurred rarely in other patients' non-leukemic repertoires.

In the authors' methods: Productive clonotypes were detectable down to 2.59 x 10-5 frequency. Generated by immunoSEQ multiplex PCR, the TCRdb table keeps only in-frame clones and is missing some. D and trimming come from the DNA, and the V and J calls and clone size come from that table. The sample has roughly 36,000 clones; over 65% are singletons. Trimming took 6 bases from V and 3 from J; bases not matched to a gene: 5. The CDR3 sequence is 14 residues long. Germline lookup yields CDR1 SGHNT and CDR2 YYREEE (reference sequence). On this clone: What it recognizes is unknown.

The sequenced material came from CD4+ T cells from blood buffy coats. This receptor was obtained from a human donor in good health. The chain couples TRBV5-4 to TRBJ1-1; TRBD1 matches 10 bases. The CDR3 loop reads CASTPGQGDTEAFF. CDR3 bases: TGTGCCAGCACCCCTGGACAGGGGGACACTGAAGCTTTCTTT.